Below are 21 T cell receptor beta chains sequenced from a single sample in a study of T cell responses to AZD1222 COVID-19 vaccine. Assay used: immunoSEQ multiplex PCR; TCRdb lists only in-frame clones, some missing. Of 170,000 or so clones listed, 87% were seen once; the top ten hold 2.6%. The sample in question was peripheral blood, obtained on day 0 of AZD1222 vaccination. The receptors shown here come from an adult in good health.

The chain is built from TRBV5-4 and TRBJ2-6; TRBD1 might be the D (5 bases). The germline CDR1 and CDR2 sequences are SGHNT and YYREEE (reference sequence). The CDR3 length is 16 residues. V lost 4 bases and J lost 1, with 12 bases in between. The DNA for the CDR3 is TGTGCCAGCAGCCCCGGGTCAGGGTCTGGGGCCAACGTCCTGACTTTC. Residues: CASSPGSGSGANVLTF.

The chain links TRBV7-8 to TRBJ1-5; unclear D gene. The CDR3 runs 13 residues. The V end was cut by 1 base, the J end by 6 bases, with 7 bases between. Per germline, CDR1 SGHVS and CDR2 FQNEAQ. CDR3 region: CASSLVRGQPQHF. The CDR3 DNA reads TGTGCCAGCAGCTTAGTTCGAGGTCAGCCCCAGCATTTT. Variable domain in full (rest from reference TRBV7-8 and TRBJ1-5): GAGVSQSPRYKVAKRGQDVALRCDPISGHVSLFWYQQALGQGPEFLTYFQNEAQLDKSGLPSDRFFAERPEGSVSTLKIQRTQQEDSAVYLCASSLVRGQPQHFGDGTRLSIL.

The chain is built from TRBV7-9 and TRBJ1-4; D might be TRBD1 (5 bases). The CDR3 consists of 15 residues. Germline lookup yields CDR1 SEHNR and CDR2 FQNEAQ (reference sequence). With 5 bases removed from V and 8 bases from J, the gap between germline ends came to 18 bases. DNA of the CDR3: TGTGCCAGCAGCATAGGGGCCCTCCCCGGCGAAAAACTGTTTTTT. Amino acids: CASSIGALPGEKLFF.

The chain has TRBV5-1 and TRBJ1-2; D perhaps matches TRBD1 (5 bases). This CDR3 comprises 14 residues. V lost 1 base and J 6 bases, leaving 13 bases between the germline ends. CDR1 SGHRS and CDR2 YFSETQ come from the germline V gene. The DNA of the CDR3 is TGCGCCAGCAGCTTGTATCAGGGCTTGGATGGCTACACCTTC. It specifies CASSLYQGLDGYTF.

This chain links TRBV7-3 with TRBJ2-7; 10 bases line up with TRBD2. The CDR3 loop spans 15 amino acids. Germline V lookup: CDR1 SGHTA, CDR2 FQGTGA. With V trimmed by 0 bases and J by 2 bases, 1 base remained unmatched. The CDR3 nucleotides are TGTGCCAGCAGCTTAACTAGCGGGGGGACCTACGAGCAGTACTTC. Its translation is CASSLTSGGTYEQYF.

V is TRBV28 and J is TRBJ2-7; TRBD2 matches at 7 bases. This CDR3 is built from 16 residues. V lost 1 base, J lost 3 bases, and 9 bases stayed unmatched. Germline V gives CDR1 MDHEN, CDR2 SYDVKM. The CDR3 reads CASSLSPSGGSYEQYF. For the CDR3, the DNA is TGTGCCAGCAGTTTATCCCCCTCCGGCGGGAGCTACGAGCAGTACTTC.

The chain links TRBV16 to TRBJ1-1; 7 nucleotides align to TRBD1. The CDR3 consists of 17 residues. Germline V gives CDR1 KGHSY, CDR2 FQNENV. Trimming at V came to 3 bases and at J to 1 base, leaving 11 bases not matched to a gene. This chain's CDR3 is CASSHSSPRQGNTEAFF. DNA of the CDR3: TGTGCCAGCAGCCACTCAAGCCCACGACAGGGGAACACTGAAGCTTTCTTT. Variable domain in full (rest from reference TRBV16 and TRBJ1-1): GEEVAQTPKHLVRGEGQKAKLYCAPIKGHSYVFWYQQVLKNEFKFLISFQNENVFDETGMPKERFSAKCLPNSPCSLEIQATKLEDSAVYFCASSHSSPRQGNTEAFFGQGTRLTVV.

A word on this clone: Other DNA sequences in this sample translate to the same CDR3. V gene TRBV2 combines with J gene TRBJ2-3; 11 positions match TRBD1. Trimming cost V 6 bases and J 3 bases; bases outside gene matches: 2. The CDR3 spans 14 residues. Germline loops: CDR1 SNHLY, CDR2 FYNNEI. For the CDR3, the DNA is TGTGCCAGCAGGGGGACAGGGGGGACAGATACGCAGTATTTT. As protein: CASRGTGGTDTQYF.

V usage is TRBV5-5 and J usage is TRBJ1-1; maybe TRBD1 (5 bases). Trimming stripped 1 base from V and 1 base from J, with 14 bases between. The germline V gene has CDR1 SGHKS and CDR2 YYEKEE (reference sequence). This CDR3 contains 16 residues. The CDR3 loop is CASSLQPGTKNTEAFF. The DNA for the CDR3 is TGTGCCAGCAGCTTGCAACCGGGGACCAAGAACACTGAAGCTTTCTTT.

V is TRBV7-9 and J is TRBJ2-3; 11 nucleotides match TRBD2. Unmatched junction bases numbered 3, after V lost 5 bases and J lost 5 bases. The CDR3 is 14 residues long. CDR1 and CDR2 from the germline V gene are SEHNR and FQNEAQ (reference sequence). The DNA of the CDR3 is TGTGCCAGCAGCCCCGGACTAGCGGGAGATACGCAGTATTTT. The encoded protein is CASSPGLAGDTQYF.

The rearrangement joins TRBV5-1 to TRBJ2-1; 8 nucleotides agree with TRBD2. The CDR3 length is 14 residues. With V trimmed by 3 bases and J by 8 bases, 7 bases remained unmatched. Germline loops: CDR1 SGHRS, CDR2 YFSETQ. This CDR3 is CASSSQTSEDEQFF. The CDR3 coding sequence is TGCGCCAGCAGCTCCCAGACTAGCGAGGATGAGCAGTTCTTC.

This clone showed up just once. V usage is TRBV6-4 and J usage is TRBJ2-2; the D gene is possibly TRBD1 (6 bases). Trimming pared 2 bases from V and 3 bases from J, leaving 10 bases between. Germline values: CDR1 MRHNA, CDR2 SNTAGT. The CDR3 has 15 amino acids. In DNA form, the CDR3 reads TGTGCCAGCAGTGACGAACAGGGTCACACCGGGGAGCTGTTTTTT. The encoded protein is CASSDEQGHTGELFF.

The chain combines TRBV6-5 with TRBJ2-7; 7 bases map to TRBD2. This CDR3 is 12 amino acids long. V shed 7 bases, J shed 3 bases, and the junction held 3 bases outside the gene matches. Germline V lookup: CDR1 MNHEY, CDR2 SVGAGI. The CDR3 loop is CASMGGYYEQYF. The CDR3 coding sequence is TGTGCCAGCATGGGAGGGTACTACGAGCAGTACTTC.

This chain connects TRBV5-6 to TRBJ1-5, with D uncertain. With 5 bases removed from V and 1 base from J, the gap between germline ends came to 19 bases. CDR3 length equals 17 residues. Germline V gives CDR1 SGHDT, CDR2 YYEEEE. The CDR3 DNA reads as TGTGCCAGCAGTTTCGGGCCCCCTTCGAGGAGCAATCAGCCCCAGCATTTT. Amino acids: CASSFGPPSRSNQPQHF.

This chain joins TRBV6-5 and TRBJ2-7; D is unclear. The V end lost 6 bases, the J end lost 4 bases, and 7 bases lay between the germline ends. This CDR3 contains 11 residues. Germline values: CDR1 MNHEY, CDR2 SVGAGI. CDR3 region: CASSVVYEQYF. The CDR3 DNA sequence: TGTGCCAGCAGCGTAGTTTACGAGCAGTACTTC.

The chain is built from TRBV5-5 and TRBJ1-3; no reliable D call. CDR1 and CDR2 from the germline V gene are SGHKS and YYEKEE (reference sequence). V was cut by 3 bases and J by 0 bases, with 10 bases left in between. This CDR3 comprises 15 residues. The CDR3 nucleotides read TGTGCCAGCAGCTCCCGCCATAGCTCTGGAAACACCATATATTTT. Amino acids: CASSSRHSSGNTIYF.

This clone has a single count. This chain connects TRBV20-1 to TRBJ2-7, with 9 bases fitting TRBD2. V dropped 3 bases and J dropped 3; count of bases not matched to a gene: 12. Germline-derived CDR1 and CDR2 are DFQATT and SNEGSKA (reference sequence). The CDR3 has 16 amino acids. The CDR3 DNA is TGCAGTGCTAGTGTGTTGGTAGCGGGAGTTCGCTACGAGCAGTACTTC. Translating gives CSASVLVAGVRYEQYF.

The gene calls are TRBV2 and TRBJ2-2; D is unresolved. The germline V and J ends were trimmed by 5 bases and 6 bases, with 1 base remaining between them. The length of the CDR3 is 10 residues. CDR1 SNHLY and CDR2 FYNNEI come from the germline V gene. The CDR3 sequence: CASSPGELFF. In nucleotides, the CDR3 is TGTGCCAGCAGTCCCGGGGAGCTGTTTTTT.

The V and J genes are TRBV7-8 and TRBJ2-1; TRBD2 matches at 9 bases. After removal of 2 bases from V and 9 bases from J, the junction contained 8 bases not matched to a gene. The CDR3 runs to 15 residues. Germline CDR1 is SGHVS and CDR2 is FQNEAQ. The CDR3 coding sequence is TGTGCCAGCAGCTTAATGGTAGCGGGAGCAGGTGAGCAGTTCTTC. Translation gives CASSLMVAGAGEQFF.

V gene TRBV5-1 combines with J gene TRBJ1-3; no clear D gene. The V and J ends lost 4 bases and 0 bases respectively, with 14 bases between them. There are 16 residues in the CDR3. CDR1 is SGHRS, CDR2 YFSETQ, per germline. This CDR3 is CASSAATSSSGNTIYF. The CDR3 DNA reads as TGCGCCAGCAGCGCGGCGACTTCCTCCTCTGGAAACACCATATATTTT.

This chain connects TRBV11-2 to TRBJ2-3, with D possibly TRBD2 on 5 matching bases. Germline values: CDR1 SGHAT, CDR2 FQNNGV. The V end lost 5 bases, the J end lost 5 bases, and 14 bases lay between the germline ends. This CDR3 is 14 amino acids long. The CDR3 sequence is CASSPVLARDTQYF. CDR3 bases: TGTGCCAGCAGCCCAGTATTAGCGCGAGATACGCAGTATTTT.